This T cell receptor (beta chain) stems from a study of shared clonotypes between healthy human individuals. Study at large: Donors were two women and a few men aged 18 to 49. CD4 naive and memory got three plates each, CD8 naive two, CD8 memory one.

Points on this clone: What it binds is unknown.

Sequenced by immunoSEQ multiplex PCR; TCRdb stores in-frame clones only, minus some. The sample shows around 2.1 million clones, approximately 96% of them seen only once. CD4+ cells underwent separation, giving CD45RA+ naive and CD45RA-negative memory subsets. The V and J ends lost 0 bases and 4 bases respectively, with 9 bases between them. The CDR3 covers 14 residues. CDR1 is SGHTA and CDR2 is FQGNSA in the germline V gene. The study, taken as a whole, reports: There were few donors, and this limited the genetic and exposure-history diversity represented.

This chain connects TRBV7-2 to TRBJ1-1, with TRBD1 as a possible D gene (6 bases). What was sequenced was naive CD4+ T cells sorted from blood. Subset: CD45RA+ positively selected. The sequence was obtained from a man aged 18 to 29 in good health. CDR3 loop: CASSLATGITEAFF. CDR3 sequence (DNA): TGTGCCAGCAGCTTAGCCACAGGGATCACTGAAGCTTTCTTT.